This TCR beta chain comes out of a study of control samples from healthy donors and cancer patients (dated by TCRdb to the early 2020s). The library was produced with the immunoSEQ multiplex PCR assay. TCRdb provides this immuneACCESS table in a form limited to in-frame rearrangements. Some clones are lacking; in checked studies, under half of them reflect an unresolved V gene, and why the rest are absent is not known. This sample comprises 30,000 to 35,000 clones, around 83% of them detected only once. The leading ten clones occupy 1.5% to 2% of the sample. The CDR3 goes from the cysteine to the phenylalanine over 15 residues. Of the read, only the CDR3 DNA is kept; its 45 bases are in frame from base 1. V and J are truncated by 1 base and 7 bases respectively, leaving an intervening sequence of 20 bases. Via the germline V gene (reference sequence), CDR1 is GTSNPN and CDR2 SVGIG. About this clone: The antigen it binds to is not known. No base quality values were provided; no much bigger clone lies one nucleotide off.

The chain links TRBV30 with TRBJ2-7, and possibly TRBD1, on 7 matching bases. Sequenced material: PBMCs. The sequence came from a woman in her thirties or forties with lung cancer. The DNA reads as follows: TGTGCCTGGAGTGGCTCGGTCAGGGGGGATAATGAGCAGTACTTC. It codes for CAWSGSVRGDNEQYF. Reference TRBV30 and TRBJ2-7 proteins supply the regions before and after the CDR3; the full variable domain is: SQTIHQWPATLVQPVGSPLSLECTVEGTSNPNLYWYRQAAGRGLQLLFYSVGIGQISSEVPQNLSASRPQDRQFILSSKKLLLSDSGFYLCAWSGSVRGDNEQYFGPGTRLTVT.